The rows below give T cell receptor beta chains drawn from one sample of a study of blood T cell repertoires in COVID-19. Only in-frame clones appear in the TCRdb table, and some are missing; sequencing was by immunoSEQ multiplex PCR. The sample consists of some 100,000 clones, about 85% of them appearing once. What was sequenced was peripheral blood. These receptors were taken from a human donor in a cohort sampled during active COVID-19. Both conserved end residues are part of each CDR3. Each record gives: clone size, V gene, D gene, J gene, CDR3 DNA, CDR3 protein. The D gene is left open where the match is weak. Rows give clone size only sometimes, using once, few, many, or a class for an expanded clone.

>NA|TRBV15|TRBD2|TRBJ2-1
TGTGCCACCAGCAGAGTTAGCGGGGGGGCGGTTGAGCAGTTCTTC
CATSRVSGGAVEQFF
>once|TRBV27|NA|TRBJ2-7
TGTGCCAGCAGTTTGTACCGTACTAGCAGTTACGAGCAGTACTTC
CASSLYRTSSYEQYF
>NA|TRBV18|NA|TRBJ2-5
TGTGCCACCTCACCTGGGGGGGGCCACAAAGAGACCCAGTACTTC
CATSPGGGHKETQYF
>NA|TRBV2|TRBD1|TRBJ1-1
TGTGCCAGCAACGGACAGGGGAGGAGGATGAACACTGAAGCTTTCTTT
CASNGQGRRMNTEAFF
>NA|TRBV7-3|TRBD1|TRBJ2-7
TGTGCCAGCAGCTTACAACAGGGGGCCCGCTACGAGCAGTACTTC
CASSLQQGARYEQYF
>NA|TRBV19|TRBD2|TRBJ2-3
TGTGCCAGTAGTAGGGGAAAATCTCTTGCGGGAGGCGGTACAGATACGCAGTATTTT
CASSRGKSLAGGGTDTQYF
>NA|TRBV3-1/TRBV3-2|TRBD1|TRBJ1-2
TGTGCCAGCAGCCAAGTGGCGACAGGGATGTCCTACACCTTC
CASSQVATGMSYTF
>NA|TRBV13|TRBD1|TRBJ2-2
TGTGCCAGCAGCAGAACGGGACAGGGGTCCTATGGGGAGCTGTTTTTT
CASSRTGQGSYGELFF
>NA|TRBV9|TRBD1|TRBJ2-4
TGTGCCAGCAACTCGGGGAGGGGACAGGGGTTAGCCAAAAACATTCAGTACTTC
CASNSGRGQGLAKNIQYF
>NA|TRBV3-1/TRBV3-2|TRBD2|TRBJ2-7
TGTGCCAGCAGCCGCTCCGGGACTAGCGGGCTCGAGCAGTACTTC
CASSRSGTSGLEQYF
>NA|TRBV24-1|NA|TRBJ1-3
TGTGCCACCAAACCCGACAAACCCTCTTCCTCTGGAAACACCATATATTTT
CATKPDKPSSSGNTIYF
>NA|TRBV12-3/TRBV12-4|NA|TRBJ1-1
TGTGCCAGCAATCCTGGAGGCCGAAAAGCTTTCTTT
CASNPGGRKAFF
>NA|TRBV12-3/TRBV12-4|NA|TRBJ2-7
TGTGCCAGCAGCCCTCCAGGGTCCTACGAGCAGTACTTC
CASSPPGSYEQYF
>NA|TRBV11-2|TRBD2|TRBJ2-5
TGTGCCAGCAGCCCCCGGGGAGCGGGAGGGCCCGGTGAGACCCAGTACTTC
CASSPRGAGGPGETQYF
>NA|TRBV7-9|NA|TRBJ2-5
TGTGCCAGCAGCCCTTCGGGGGAAGGGGAGACCCAGTACTTC
CASSPSGEGETQYF
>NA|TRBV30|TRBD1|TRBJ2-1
TGTGCCTGGAGTGTACCGAGACAGGGGTTACCTGAGCAGTTCTTC
CAWSVPRQGLPEQFF
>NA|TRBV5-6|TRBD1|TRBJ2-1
TGTGCCAGCAGCGCCTCTCGGGACAGGGTAGTCTATGAGCAGTTCTTC
CASSASRDRVVYEQFF